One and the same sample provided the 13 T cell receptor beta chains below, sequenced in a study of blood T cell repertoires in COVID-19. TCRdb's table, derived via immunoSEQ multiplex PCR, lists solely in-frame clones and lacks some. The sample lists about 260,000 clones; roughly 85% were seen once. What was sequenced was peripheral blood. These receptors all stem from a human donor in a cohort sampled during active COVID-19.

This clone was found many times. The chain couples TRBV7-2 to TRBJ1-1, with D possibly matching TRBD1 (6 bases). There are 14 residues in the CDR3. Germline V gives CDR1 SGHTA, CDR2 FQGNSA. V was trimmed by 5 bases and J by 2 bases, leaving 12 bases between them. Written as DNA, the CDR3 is TGTGCCAGCAGCCCCCGCAGGGGAAACACTGAAGCTTTCTTT. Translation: CASSPRRGNTEAFF.

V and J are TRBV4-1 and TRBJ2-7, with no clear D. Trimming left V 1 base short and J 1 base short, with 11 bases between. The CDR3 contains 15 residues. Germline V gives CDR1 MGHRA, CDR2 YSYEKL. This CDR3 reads CASSQGLDESYEQYF. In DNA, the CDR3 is TGCGCCAGCAGCCAAGGGCTAGATGAATCCTACGAGCAGTACTTC.

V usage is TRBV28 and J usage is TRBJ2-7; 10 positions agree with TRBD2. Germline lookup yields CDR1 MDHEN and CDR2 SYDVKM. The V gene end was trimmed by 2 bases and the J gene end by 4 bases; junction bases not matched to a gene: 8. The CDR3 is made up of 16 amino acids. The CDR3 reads CASSLTSPSGGYEQYF. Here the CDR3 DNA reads TGTGCCAGCAGTTTAACTTCCCCTAGCGGGGGTTACGAGCAGTACTTC.

The CDR3 is CASSEKNAGLVSYEQYF. The DNA of the CDR3 is TGTGCCAGCAGCGAAAAGAACGCGGGACTAGTCTCCTACGAGCAGTACTTC. J is TRBJ2-7 and V is TRBV2, with 8 bases that match TRBD2. CDR1 is SNHLY and CDR2 is FYNNEI in the germline V gene. Trimming cost V 6 bases and J 0 bases; bases outside gene matches: 13. The CDR3 extends over 17 amino acids.

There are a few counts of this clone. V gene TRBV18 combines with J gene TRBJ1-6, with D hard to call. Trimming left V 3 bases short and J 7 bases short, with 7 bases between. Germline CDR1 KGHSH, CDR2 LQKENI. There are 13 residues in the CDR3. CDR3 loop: CASSPIENSPLHF. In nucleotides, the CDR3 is TGTGCCAGCTCACCCATAGAGAATTCACCCCTCCACTTT. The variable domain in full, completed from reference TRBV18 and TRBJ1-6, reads NAGVMQNPRHLVRRRGQEARLRCSPMKGHSHVYWYRQLPEEGLKFMVYLQKENIIDESGMPKERFSAEFPKEGPSILRIQQVVRGDSAAYFCASSPIENSPLHFGNGTRLTVT.

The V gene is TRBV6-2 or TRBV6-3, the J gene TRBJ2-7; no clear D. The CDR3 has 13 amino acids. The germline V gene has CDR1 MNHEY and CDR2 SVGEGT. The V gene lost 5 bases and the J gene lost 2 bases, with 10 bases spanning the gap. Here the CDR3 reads CASSGRPPYEQYF. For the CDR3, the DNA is TGTGCCAGCAGTGGCCGTCCCCCCTACGAGCAGTACTTC.

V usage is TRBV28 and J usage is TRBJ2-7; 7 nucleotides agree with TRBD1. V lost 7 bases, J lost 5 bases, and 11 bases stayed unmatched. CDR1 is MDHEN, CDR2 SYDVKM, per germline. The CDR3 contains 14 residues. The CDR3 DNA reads TGTGCCAGCACTTTCGGGGACAGACCCCACGAGCAGTACTTC. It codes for CASTFGDRPHEQYF. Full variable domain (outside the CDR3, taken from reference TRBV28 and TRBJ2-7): DVKVTQSSRYLVKRTGEKVFLECVQDMDHENMFWYRQDPGLGLRLIYFSYDVKMKEKGDIPEGYSVSREKKERFSLILESASTNQTSMYLCASTFGDRPHEQYFGPGTRLTVT.

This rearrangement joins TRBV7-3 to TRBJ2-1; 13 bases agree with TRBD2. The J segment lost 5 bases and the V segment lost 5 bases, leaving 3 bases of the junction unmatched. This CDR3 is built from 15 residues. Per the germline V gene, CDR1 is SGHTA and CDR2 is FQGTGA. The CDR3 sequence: CASSHGLAGDNEQFF. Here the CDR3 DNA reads TGTGCCAGCAGCCACGGACTAGCGGGAGACAATGAGCAGTTCTTC. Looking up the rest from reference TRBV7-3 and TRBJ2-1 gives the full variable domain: GAGVSQTPSNKVTEKGKYVELRCDPISGHTALYWYRQSLGQGPEFLIYFQGTGAADDSGLPNDRFFAVRPEGSVSTLKIQRTERGDSAVYLCASSHGLAGDNEQFFGPGTRLTVL.

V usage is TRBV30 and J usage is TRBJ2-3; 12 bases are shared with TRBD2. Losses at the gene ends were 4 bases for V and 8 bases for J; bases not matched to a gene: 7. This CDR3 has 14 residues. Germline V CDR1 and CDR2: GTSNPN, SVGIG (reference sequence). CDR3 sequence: CAWTWTSGKVTQYF. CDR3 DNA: TGTGCCTGGACCTGGACTAGCGGGAAGGTTACGCAGTATTTT.

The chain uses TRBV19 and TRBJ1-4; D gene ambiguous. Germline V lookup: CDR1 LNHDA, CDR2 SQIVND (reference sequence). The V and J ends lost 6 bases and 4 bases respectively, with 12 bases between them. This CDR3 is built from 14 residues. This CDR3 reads CASRLGGNNEKLFF. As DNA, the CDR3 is TGTGCCAGTAGACTCGGAGGGAATAATGAAAAACTGTTTTTT.

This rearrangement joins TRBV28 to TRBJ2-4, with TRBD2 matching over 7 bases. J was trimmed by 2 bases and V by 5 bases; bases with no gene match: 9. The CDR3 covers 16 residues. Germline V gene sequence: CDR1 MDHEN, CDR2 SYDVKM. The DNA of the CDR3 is TGTGCCAGCAGTACCCCGGGAGGTCACCCCAAAAACATTCAGTACTTC. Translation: CASSTPGGHPKNIQYF.

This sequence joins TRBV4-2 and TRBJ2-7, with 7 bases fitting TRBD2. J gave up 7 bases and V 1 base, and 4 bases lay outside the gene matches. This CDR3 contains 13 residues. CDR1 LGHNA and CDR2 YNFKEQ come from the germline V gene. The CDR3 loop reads CASSQAGGSEQYF. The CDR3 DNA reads TGTGCCAGCAGCCAAGCGGGGGGAAGTGAGCAGTACTTC.

The CDR3 protein is CAISPSGTGYLEGYTF. For the CDR3, the DNA is TGTGCCATCTCCCCCTCCGGGACAGGGTACCTCGAAGGCTACACCTTC. The J gene is TRBJ1-2, the V gene TRBV19; TRBD1 matches 9 bases. The CDR3 is 16 residues long. Germline trimming cut 10 bases from V and 8 bases from J; bases unmatched to any gene: 20. Germline lookup yields CDR1 LNHDA and CDR2 SQIVND (reference sequence). The full variable domain, in which reference TRBV19 and TRBJ1-2 provide the parts outside the CDR3, is DGGITQSPKYLFRKEGQNVTLSCEQNLNHDAMYWYRQDPGQGLRLIYYSQIVNDFQKGDIAEGYSVSREKKESFPLTVTSAQKNPTAFYLCAISPSGTGYLEGYTFGSGTRLTVV.